The present entry profiles one T cell receptor (beta chain) with its context. This entry belongs to a study of control samples from healthy donors and cancer patients. Profiling relied on immunoSEQ multiplex PCR, and the TCRdb table lists in-frame clones only, not all of them. The table includes tens of thousands of clones, roughly 80% detected once. The CDR3 sequence is 14 residues long. V lost 5 bases to trimming and J lost 4 bases; unmatched junction nucleotides: 3. CDR1 MNHEY and CDR2 SVGEGT come from the germline V gene. Source material: blood. This clonotype originated in a man between 50 and 59 years old in good health. The rearrangement links TRBV6-2 or TRBV6-3 to TRBJ2-3; 10 bases line up with TRBD2. CDR3 amino acids: CASSLAGEADTQYF. The DNA for the CDR3 is TGTGCCAGCAGTCTAGCGGGAGAGGCAGATACGCAGTATTTT.